This T cell receptor beta chain was sequenced for a study of cytomegalovirus exposure and HLA in healthy donors. Overall study context: Later analysis reported that the 120 validation repertoires shared the platform of the 650 to 700 first-cohort repertoires. Study outcomes and limitations: Researchers catalogued around 150 TCR beta chains as cytomegalovirus-associated.

From the 120-subject validation cohort, which was separate from the roughly 680-subject first cohort, the donors were drawn. This table comes from immunoSEQ multiplex PCR, and its TCRdb copy is limited to in-frame clones, with some not included. The profile shows over 150,000 clones, under 90% of them singletons. Trimming cost V 5 bases and J 1 base, with 8 bases left between them. The germline CDR1 and CDR2 sequences are SGHTA and FQGNSA. CDR3 length equals 13 residues. A remark on this clone: What it binds is not known.

This TCR came from a woman younger than 30 in good health and CMV-seropositive. The sequencing sample was made of PBMCs. V and J are TRBV7-2 and TRBJ2-5, with a tentative D call TRBD2 (5 bases). The CDR3 bases are TGTGCCAGCAGCAGACGGGGCCAAGAGACCCAGTACTTC. It yields the protein CASSRRGQETQYF.